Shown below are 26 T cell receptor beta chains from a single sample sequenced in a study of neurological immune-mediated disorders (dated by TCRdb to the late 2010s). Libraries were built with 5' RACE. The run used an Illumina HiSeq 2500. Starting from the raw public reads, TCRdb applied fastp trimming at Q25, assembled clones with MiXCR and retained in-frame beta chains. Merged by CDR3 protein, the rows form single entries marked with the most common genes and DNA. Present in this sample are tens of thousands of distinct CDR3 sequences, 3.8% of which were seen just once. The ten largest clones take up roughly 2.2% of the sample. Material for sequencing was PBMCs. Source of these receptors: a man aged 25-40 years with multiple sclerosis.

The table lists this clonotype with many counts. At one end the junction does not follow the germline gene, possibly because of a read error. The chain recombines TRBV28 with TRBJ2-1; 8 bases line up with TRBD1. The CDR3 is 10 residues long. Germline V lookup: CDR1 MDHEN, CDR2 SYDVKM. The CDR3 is CASSGQGRLF. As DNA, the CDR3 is TGTGCCAGCAGTGGACAGGGCCGACTCTTC.

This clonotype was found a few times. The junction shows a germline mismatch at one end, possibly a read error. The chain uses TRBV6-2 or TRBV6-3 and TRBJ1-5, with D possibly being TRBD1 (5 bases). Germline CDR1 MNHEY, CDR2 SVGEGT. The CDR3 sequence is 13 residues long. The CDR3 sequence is CASSSGSYQPQNF. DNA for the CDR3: TGTGCCAGCAGCTCAGGGAGCTATCAGCCCCAGAATTTT.

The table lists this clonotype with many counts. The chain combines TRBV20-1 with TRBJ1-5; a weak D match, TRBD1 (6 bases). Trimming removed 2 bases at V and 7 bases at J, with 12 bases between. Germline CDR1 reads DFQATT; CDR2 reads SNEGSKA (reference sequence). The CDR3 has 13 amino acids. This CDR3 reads CSARPGEEQPQHF. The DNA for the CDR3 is TGCAGTGCTAGACCAGGGGAGGAACAGCCCCAGCATTTT.

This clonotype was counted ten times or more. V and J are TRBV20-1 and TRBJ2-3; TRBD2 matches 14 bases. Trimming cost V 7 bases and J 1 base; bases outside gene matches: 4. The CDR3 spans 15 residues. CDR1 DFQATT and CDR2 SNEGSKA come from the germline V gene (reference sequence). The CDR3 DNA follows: TGCAGTGAGACTAGCGGGGGGGCGGGCACAGATACGCAGTATTTT. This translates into CSETSGGAGTDTQYF.

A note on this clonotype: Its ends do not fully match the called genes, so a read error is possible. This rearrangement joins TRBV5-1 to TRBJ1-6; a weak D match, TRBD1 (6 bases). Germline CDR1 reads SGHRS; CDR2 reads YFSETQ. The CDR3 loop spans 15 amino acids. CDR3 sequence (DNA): TGCGCCAGCAGCTTGGAACAGGGTCCGAATTCACCCCTCAACTTT. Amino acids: CASSLEQGPNSPLNF.

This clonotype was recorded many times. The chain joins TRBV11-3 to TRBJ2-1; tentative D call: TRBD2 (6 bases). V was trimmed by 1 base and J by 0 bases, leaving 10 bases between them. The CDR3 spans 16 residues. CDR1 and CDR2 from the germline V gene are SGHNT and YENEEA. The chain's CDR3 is CASSLAAGSSYNEQFF. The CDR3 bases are TGTGCCAGCAGCTTAGCGGCGGGGTCCTCCTACAATGAGCAGTTCTTC.

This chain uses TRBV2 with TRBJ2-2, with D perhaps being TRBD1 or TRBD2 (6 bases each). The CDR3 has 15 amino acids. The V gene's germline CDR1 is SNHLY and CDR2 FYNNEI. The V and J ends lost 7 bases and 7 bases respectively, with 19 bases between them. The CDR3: CASTPRGATIGELFF. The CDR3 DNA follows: TGTGCCAGCACCCCTAGGGGGGCCACCATCGGGGAGCTGTTTTTT. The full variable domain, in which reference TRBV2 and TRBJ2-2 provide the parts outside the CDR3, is EPEVTQTPSHQVTQMGQEVILRCVPISNHLYFYWYRQILGQKVEFLVSFYNNEISEKSEIFDDQFSVERPDGSNFTLKIRSTKLEDSAMYFCASTPRGATIGELFFGEGSRLTVL.

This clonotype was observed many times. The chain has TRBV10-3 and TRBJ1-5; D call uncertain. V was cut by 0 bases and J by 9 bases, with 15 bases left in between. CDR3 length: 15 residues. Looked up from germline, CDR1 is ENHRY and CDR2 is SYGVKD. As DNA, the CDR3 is TGTGCCATCAGTGAGTCGGGCACTTTGGAATGGCCCCAGCATTTT. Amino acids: CAISESGTLEWPQHF.

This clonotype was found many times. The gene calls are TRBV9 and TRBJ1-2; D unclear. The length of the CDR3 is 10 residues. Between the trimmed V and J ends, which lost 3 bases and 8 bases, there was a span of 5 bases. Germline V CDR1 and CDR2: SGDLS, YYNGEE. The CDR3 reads CASSGRGYTF. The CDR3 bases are TGTGCCAGCAGCGGTCGAGGCTACACCTTC.

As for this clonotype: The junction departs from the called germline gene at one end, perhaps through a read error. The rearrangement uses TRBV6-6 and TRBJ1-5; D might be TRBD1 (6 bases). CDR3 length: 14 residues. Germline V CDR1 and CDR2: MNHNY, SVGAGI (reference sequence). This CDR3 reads CASFPGGSHQPQNF. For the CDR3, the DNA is TGTGCCAGCTTCCCCGGGGGCTCCCATCAGCCCCAGAATTTT.

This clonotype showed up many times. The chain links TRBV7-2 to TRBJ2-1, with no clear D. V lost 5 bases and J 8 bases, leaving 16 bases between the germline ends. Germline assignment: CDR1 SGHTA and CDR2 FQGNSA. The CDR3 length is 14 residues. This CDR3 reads CASSARRGADEQFF. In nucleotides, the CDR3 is TGTGCCAGCAGCGCACGAAGAGGTGCGGATGAGCAGTTCTTC. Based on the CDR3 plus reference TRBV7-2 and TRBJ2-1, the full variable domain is GAGVSQSPSNKVTEKGKDVELRCDPISGHTALYWYRQSLGQGLEFLIYFQGNSAPDKSGLPSDRFSAERTGGSVSTLTIQRTQQEDSAVYLCASSARRGADEQFFGPGTRLTVL.

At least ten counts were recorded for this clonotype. The CDR3 is CASINRLAGYEQFF. In nucleotides, the CDR3 is TGTGCCAGCATCAACCGACTAGCGGGGTATGAGCAGTTCTTC. The V gene is TRBV21-1, the J gene TRBJ2-1; the DNA was not compared with TRBD2, the D call given in the table. TRBV21-1 is given as a pseudogene. The CDR3 length is 14 residues.

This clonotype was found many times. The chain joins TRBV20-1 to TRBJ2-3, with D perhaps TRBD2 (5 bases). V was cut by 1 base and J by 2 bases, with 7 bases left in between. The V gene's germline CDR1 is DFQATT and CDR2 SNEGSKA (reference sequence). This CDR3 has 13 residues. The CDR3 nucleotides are TGCAGTGCTAGAGGAGCGGTCACAGATACGCAGTATTTT. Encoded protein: CSARGAVTDTQYF.

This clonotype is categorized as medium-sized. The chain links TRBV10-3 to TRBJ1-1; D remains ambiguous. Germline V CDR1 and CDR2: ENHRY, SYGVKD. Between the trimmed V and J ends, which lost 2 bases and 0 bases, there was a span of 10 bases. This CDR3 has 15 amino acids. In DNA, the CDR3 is TGTGCCATCAGTGAGGCGAGAGGGATGAACACTGAAGCTTTCTTT. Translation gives CAISEARGMNTEAFF.

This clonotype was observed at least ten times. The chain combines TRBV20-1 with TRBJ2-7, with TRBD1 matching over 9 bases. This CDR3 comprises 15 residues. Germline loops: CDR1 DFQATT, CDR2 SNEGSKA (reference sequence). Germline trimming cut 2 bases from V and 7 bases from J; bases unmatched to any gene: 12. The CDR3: CSARPMTGGMREQYF. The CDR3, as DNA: TGCAGTGCTAGACCGATGACAGGGGGGATGAGGGAGCAGTACTTC.

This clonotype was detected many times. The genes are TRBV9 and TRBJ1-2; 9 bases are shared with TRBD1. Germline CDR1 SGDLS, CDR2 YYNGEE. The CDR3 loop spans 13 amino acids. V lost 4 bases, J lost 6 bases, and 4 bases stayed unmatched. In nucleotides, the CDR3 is TGTGCCAGCAGCAAACAGGGGGCGCATGGCTACACCTTC. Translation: CASSKQGAHGYTF. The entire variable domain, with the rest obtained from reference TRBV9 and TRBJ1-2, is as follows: DSGVTQTPKHLITATGQRVTLRCSPRSGDLSVYWYQQSLDQGLQFLIQYYNGEERAKGNILERFSAQQFPDLHSELNLSSLELGDSALYFCASSKQGAHGYTFGSGTRLTVV.

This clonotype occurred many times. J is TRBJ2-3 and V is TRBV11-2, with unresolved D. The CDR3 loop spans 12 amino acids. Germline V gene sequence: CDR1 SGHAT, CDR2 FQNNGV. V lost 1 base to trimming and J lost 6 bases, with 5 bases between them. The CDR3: CASSLGYDTQYF. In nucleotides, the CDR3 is TGTGCCAGCAGCTTAGGTTACGATACGCAGTATTTT.

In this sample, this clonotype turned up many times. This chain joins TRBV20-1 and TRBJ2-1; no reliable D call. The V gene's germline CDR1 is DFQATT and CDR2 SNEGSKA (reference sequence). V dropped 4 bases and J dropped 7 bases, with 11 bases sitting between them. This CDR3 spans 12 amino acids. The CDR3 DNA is TGCAGTGCTATAGGACGCGCGAATGAGCAGTTCTTC. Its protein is CSAIGRANEQFF.

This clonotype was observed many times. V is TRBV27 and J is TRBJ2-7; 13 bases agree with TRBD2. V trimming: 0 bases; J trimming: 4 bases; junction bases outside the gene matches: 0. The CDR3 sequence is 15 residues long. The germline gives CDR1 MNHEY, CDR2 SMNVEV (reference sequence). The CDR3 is CASSLSTSGGYEQYF. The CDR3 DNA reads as TGTGCCAGCAGTTTATCGACTAGCGGGGGGTACGAGCAGTACTTC.

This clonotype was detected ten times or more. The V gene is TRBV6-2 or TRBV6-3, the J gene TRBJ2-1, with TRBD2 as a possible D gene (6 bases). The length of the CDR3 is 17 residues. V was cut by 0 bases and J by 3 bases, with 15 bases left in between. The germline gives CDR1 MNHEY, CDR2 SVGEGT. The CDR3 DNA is TGTGCCAGCAGTTACTCCCCTCCGCGGGGCATCTACAATGAGCAGTTCTTC. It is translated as CASSYSPPRGIYNEQFF.

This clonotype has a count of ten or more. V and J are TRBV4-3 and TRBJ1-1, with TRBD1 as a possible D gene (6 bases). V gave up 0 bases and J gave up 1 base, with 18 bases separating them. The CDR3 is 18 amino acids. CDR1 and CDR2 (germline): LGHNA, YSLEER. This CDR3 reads CASSQDPYPGQPNTEAFF. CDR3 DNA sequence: TGCGCCAGCAGCCAAGATCCATATCCCGGACAGCCGAACACTGAAGCTTTCTTT.

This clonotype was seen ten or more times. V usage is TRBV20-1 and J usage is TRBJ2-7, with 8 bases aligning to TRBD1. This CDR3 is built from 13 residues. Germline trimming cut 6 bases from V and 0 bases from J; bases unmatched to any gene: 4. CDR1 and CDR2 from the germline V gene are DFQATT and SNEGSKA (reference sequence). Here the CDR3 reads CSAPDRVSYEQYF. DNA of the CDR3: TGCAGTGCGCCGGACAGGGTCTCCTACGAGCAGTACTTC.

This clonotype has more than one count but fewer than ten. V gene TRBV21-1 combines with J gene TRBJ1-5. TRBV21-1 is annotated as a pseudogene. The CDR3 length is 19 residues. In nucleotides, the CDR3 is TGTGCCAGCAGCAAACTGGAGACACTACTACCCCGTCGGGCTCAGCCCCAGAATTTT. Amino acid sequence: CASSKLETLLPRRAQPQNF.

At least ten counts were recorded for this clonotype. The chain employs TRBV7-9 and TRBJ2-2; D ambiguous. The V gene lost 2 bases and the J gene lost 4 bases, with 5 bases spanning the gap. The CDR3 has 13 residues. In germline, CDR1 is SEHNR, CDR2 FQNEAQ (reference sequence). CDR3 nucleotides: TGTGCCAGCAGCTTAAGACCCACCGGGGAGCTGTTTTTT. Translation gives CASSLRPTGELFF.

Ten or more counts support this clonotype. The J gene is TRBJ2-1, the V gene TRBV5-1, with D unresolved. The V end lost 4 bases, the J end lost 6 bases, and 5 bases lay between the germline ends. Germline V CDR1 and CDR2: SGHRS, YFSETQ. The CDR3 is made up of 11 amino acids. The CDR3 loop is CASSAGNEQFF. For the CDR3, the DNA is TGCGCCAGCAGCGCCGGCAATGAGCAGTTCTTC. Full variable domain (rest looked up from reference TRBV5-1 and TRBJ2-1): KAGVTQTPRYLIKTRGQQVTLSCSPISGHRSVSWYQQTPGQGLQFLFEYFSETQRNKGNFPGRFSGRQFSNSRSEMNVSTLELGDSALYLCASSAGNEQFFGPGTRLTVL.

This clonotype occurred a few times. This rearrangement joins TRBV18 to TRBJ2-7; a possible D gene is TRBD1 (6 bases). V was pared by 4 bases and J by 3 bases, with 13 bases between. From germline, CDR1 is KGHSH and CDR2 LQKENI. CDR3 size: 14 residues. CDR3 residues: CASSLGDIYYEQYF. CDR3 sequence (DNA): TGTGCCAGCTCACTGGGGGACATTTACTACGAGCAGTACTTC.